The following is a TCR beta chain sequence with its context. Per germline, CDR1 LGHNA and CDR2 YNFKEQ. This CDR3 comprises 17 residues. Trimming took off 2 bases at V and 1 base at J, with 17 bases between the two ends. Clones were sequenced by immunoSEQ multiplex PCR, and TCRdb holds only the in-frame ones, with some missing. The profile shows a few thousand clones, over 75% of them singletons. This specimen belongs to a study of T cells in lung cancer brain metastases. Study at large: Primary and brain metastasis specimens were taken a median approximately 350 days apart.

This TCR was sampled from a woman between 50 and 59 years old with non-small cell lung cancer that had spread to the brain. The gene calls are TRBV4-2 and TRBJ2-5, with D perhaps being TRBD1 or TRBD2 (5 bases each). Sequenced input: tumor tissue from a brain metastasis. CDR3 sequence (DNA): TGTGCCAGCAGCCAACATCTGACCGGGGCATCCCAAGAGACCCAGTACTTC. It encodes CASSQHLTGASQETQYF.